This T cell receptor beta chain was obtained from a study of Ad26.COV2.S vaccination and SARS-CoV-2 variants. Study summary: The authors gave Ad26.COV2.S intramuscularly, either once or twice 56 days apart.

CDR3 size: 14 residues. Per germline, CDR1 LGHDT and CDR2 YNNKEL (reference sequence). V gave up 0 bases and J gave up 10 bases, with 13 bases separating them. Treatment reported: some 20 received Ad26.COV2.S at low or high dose, single or two shots; roughly five received placebo; per-sample allocation not given. At day 63 after the first vaccine or placebo injection, samples were drawn. Some clones are missing from TCRdb's copy, which holds only in-frame ones; the method was immunoSEQ multiplex PCR. This table holds a few hundred thousand clones, 90% found once. The study's findings and limits: Substantial response breadth was reportedly seen for spike-specific CD8+ and CD4+ T cells after vaccination.

Of note for this clone: The antigen is undetermined.

The input for sequencing was peripheral blood, taken in a trial of Ad26.COV2.S vaccine versus placebo. The clonotype was recovered from a person aged 18-60 years who received the Ad26.COV2.S COVID-19 vaccine or a placebo. V and J are TRBV3-1 (or the pseudogene TRBV3-2) and TRBJ2-1; perhaps D is TRBD1 or TRBD2 (5 bases each). The CDR3 bases are TGTGCCAGCAGCCAAGATGGGGGAGTAAGGGAGCAGTTCTTC. It codes for CASSQDGGVREQFF.